This T cell receptor (beta chain) stems from a study of T cells in Graves' hyperthyroidism and ophthalmopathy. Study-level background: The initial diagnosis was the point when peripheral blood was collected, ahead of any treatment.

Study results and limitations: Ophthalmopathy onset followed model prediction by a median approximately seven months. Appearing also in blood were most of the thyroid clonotypes expanded above 0.001.

Amplified regions were TCR beta CDR3 sequences from RNA transcripts. HTBI primers were employed in a first-round RT-PCR of the TCR CDR3. One entry per CDR3 protein results from TCRdb running MiXCR on the multiplex PCR reads. The sample lists more than 55,000 distinct CDR3 sequences; under 70% were seen once. This clonotype was found many times. Its specificity is not known. The CDR3 spans 13 residues. V was trimmed by 2 bases and J by 0 bases, leaving 5 bases between them. From germline, CDR1 is SGHNT and CDR2 YYREEE (reference sequence). Uncontrolled infection, other autoimmune disease, pregnancy or lactation barred patients from enrollment.

This TCR was recovered from a woman aged 55-70 years with Graves' ophthalmopathy. This chain joins TRBV5-4 and TRBJ1-1; D gene unclear. The source material was blood. In DNA, the CDR3 is TGTGCCAGCAGCTTCTCAGTGAACACTGAAGCTTTCTTT. Protein: CASSFSVNTEAFF. The complete variable domain, with remaining parts taken from reference TRBV5-4 and TRBJ1-1, reads ETGVTQSPTHLIKTRGQQVTLRCSSQSGHNTVSWYQQALGQGPQFIFQYYREEENGRGNFPPRFSGLQFPNYSSELNVNALELDDSALYLCASSFSVNTEAFFGQGTRLTVV.